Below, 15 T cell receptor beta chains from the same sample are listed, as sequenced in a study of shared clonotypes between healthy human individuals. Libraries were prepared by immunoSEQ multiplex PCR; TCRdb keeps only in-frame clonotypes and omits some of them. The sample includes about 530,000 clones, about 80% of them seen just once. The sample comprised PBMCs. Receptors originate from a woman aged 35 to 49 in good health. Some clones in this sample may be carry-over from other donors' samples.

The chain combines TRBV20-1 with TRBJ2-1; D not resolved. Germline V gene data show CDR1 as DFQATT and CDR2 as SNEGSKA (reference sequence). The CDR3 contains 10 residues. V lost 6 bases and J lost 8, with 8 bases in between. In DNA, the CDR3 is TGCAGTGCCATGCTTCATGAGCAGTTCTTC. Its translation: CSAMLHEQFF.

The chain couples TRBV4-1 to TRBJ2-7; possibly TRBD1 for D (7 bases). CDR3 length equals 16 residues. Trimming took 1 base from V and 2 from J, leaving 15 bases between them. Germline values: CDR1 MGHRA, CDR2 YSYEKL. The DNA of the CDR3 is TGCGCCAGCAGCCAAGGTCTCGTCAGGGGGGCCTACGAGCAGTACTTC. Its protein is CASSQGLVRGAYEQYF.

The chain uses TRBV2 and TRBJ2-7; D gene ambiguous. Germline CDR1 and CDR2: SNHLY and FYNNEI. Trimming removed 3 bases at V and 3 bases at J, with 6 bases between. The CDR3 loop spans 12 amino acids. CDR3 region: CASSDVIYEQYF. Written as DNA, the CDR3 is TGTGCCAGCAGTGACGTTATCTACGAGCAGTACTTC.

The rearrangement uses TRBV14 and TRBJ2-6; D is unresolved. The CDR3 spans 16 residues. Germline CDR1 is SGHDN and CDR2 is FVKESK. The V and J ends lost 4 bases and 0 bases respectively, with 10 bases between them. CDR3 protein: CASSPYRYSGANVLTF. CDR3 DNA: TGTGCCAGCAGCCCCTACCGCTACTCTGGGGCCAACGTCCTGACTTTC.

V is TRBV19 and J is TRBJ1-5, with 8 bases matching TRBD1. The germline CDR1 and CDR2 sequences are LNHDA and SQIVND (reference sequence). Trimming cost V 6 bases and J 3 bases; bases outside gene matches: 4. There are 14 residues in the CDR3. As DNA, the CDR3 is TGTGCCAGTAGCGAGACAGGGGACAATCAGCCCCAGCATTTT. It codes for CASSETGDNQPQHF.

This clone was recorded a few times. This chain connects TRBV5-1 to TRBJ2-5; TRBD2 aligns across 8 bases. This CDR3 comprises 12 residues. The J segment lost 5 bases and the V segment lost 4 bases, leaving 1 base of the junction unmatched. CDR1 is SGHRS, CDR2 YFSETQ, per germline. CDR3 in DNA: TGCGCCAGCAGCCCGGGGGGGGAGACCCAGTACTTC. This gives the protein CASSPGGETQYF.

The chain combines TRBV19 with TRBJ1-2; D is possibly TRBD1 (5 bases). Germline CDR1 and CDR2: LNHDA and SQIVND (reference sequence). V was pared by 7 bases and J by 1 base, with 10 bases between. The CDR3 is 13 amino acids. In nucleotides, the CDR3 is TGTGCCAGTACCCGACAGCTTAACTATGGCTACACCTTC. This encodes CASTRQLNYGYTF.

CDR3 bases: TGTGCCAGCAGCTTGGCCTGGGGAGGGAGCACAGATACGCAGTATTTT. It is translated as CASSLAWGGSTDTQYF. The chain carries TRBV5-6 and TRBJ2-3; 7 bases map to TRBD2. V lost 0 bases and J lost 0; bases outside the gene matches: 4. The CDR3 sequence is 16 residues long. Germline CDR1 reads SGHDT; CDR2 reads YYEEEE. Full variable domain (remainder filled in from reference TRBV5-6 and TRBJ2-3): DAGVTQSPTHLIKTRGQQVTLRCSPKSGHDTVSWYQQALGQGPQFIFQYYEEEERQRGNFPDRFSGHQFPNYSSELNVNALLLGDSALYLCASSLAWGGSTDTQYFGPGTRLTVL.

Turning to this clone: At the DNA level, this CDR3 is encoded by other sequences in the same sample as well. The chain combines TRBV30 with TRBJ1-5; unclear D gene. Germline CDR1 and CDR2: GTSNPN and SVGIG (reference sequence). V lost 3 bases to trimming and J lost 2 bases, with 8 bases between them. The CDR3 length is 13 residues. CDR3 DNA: TGTGCCTGGAGAACCGGGGGCAATCAGCCCCAGCATTTT. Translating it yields CAWRTGGNQPQHF.

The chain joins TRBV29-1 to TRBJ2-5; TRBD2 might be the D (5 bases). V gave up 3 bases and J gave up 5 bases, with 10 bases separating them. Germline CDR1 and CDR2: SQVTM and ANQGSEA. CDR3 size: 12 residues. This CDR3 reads CSVDGSSETQYF. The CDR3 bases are TGCAGCGTTGATGGGAGTTCGGAGACCCAGTACTTC.

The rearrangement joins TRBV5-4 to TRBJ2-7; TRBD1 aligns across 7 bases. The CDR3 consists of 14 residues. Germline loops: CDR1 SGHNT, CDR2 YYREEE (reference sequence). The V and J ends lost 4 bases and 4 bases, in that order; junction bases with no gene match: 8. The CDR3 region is CASSHGQDNYEQYF. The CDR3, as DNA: TGTGCCAGCAGCCACGGACAGGACAATTACGAGCAGTACTTC.

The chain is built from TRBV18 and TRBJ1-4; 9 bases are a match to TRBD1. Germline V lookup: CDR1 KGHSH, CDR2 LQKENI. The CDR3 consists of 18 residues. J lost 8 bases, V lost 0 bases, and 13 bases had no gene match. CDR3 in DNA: TGTGCCAGCTCACCACCGAAGAGTCTACAGGGGGCCGGGGAAAAACTGTTTTTT. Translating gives CASSPPKSLQGAGEKLFF.

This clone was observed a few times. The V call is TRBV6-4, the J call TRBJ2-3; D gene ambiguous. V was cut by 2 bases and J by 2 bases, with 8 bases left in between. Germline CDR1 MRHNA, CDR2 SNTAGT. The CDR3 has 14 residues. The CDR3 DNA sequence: TGTGCCAGCAGTGACAAACCGGACACAGATACGCAGTATTTT. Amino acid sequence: CASSDKPDTDTQYF.

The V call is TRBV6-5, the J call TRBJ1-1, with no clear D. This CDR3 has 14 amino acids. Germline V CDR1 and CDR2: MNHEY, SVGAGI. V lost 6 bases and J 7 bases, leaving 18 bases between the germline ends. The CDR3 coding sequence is TGTGCCAGCAGCAAGTGGCGGGAGACCATTGAAGCTTTCTTT. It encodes CASSKWRETIEAFF.

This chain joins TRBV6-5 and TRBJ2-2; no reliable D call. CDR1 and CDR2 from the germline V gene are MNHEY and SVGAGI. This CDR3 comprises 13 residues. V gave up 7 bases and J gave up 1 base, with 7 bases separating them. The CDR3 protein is CASTPGNTGELFF. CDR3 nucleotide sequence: TGTGCCAGCACTCCAGGGAACACCGGGGAGCTGTTTTTT.